The 15 T cell receptor beta chains reported below all come from one sample, sequenced in a study of CD8 T cells in ankylosing spondylitis (dated by TCRdb to the late 2010s). The library was prepared using 5' RACE. Sequenced using an Illumina HiSeq 2500. In-frame beta chains were kept once TCRdb had trimmed the public reads at Q25 with fastp and called clones with MiXCR. One record per CDR3 amino acid sequence lists the most common genes and DNA. The sample table holds approximately 250,000 distinct CDR3 sequences, of which roughly a third were seen once. The ten largest clones add up to around 4.2% of the sample. Sequenced input: blood, either unsorted or a sorted T cell fraction (not recorded which). These receptors were taken from a male donor with ankylosing spondylitis or in good health (not recorded which).

Only a few counts were recorded for this clonotype. One end of the junction fails to match germline, which may point to a read error. This chain joins TRBV6-1 and TRBJ1-2, with 9 bases fitting TRBD1. There are 14 residues in the CDR3. The germline V gene encodes CDR1 MNHNS and CDR2 SASEGT. CDR3 loop: CASGETGGAFGYTF. The CDR3 DNA follows: TGTGCCAGCGGTGAGACAGGGGGAGCGTTTGGCTACACCTTC.

J is TRBJ2-1 and V is TRBV7-9, with 7 bases aligning to TRBD1. V lost 1 base and J lost 6; bases outside the gene matches: 9. Germline CDR1 reads SEHNR; CDR2 reads FQNEAQ (reference sequence). CDR3 length: 16 residues. The CDR3 DNA reads TGTGCCAGCAGCTTAGGCCTAGGGGCAGGGGGCAATGAGCAGTTCTTC. Its translation: CASSLGLGAGGNEQFF.

This rearrangement joins TRBV4-2 to TRBJ2-7; 7 bases fit TRBD2. Germline CDR1 and CDR2: LGHNA and YNFKEQ. CDR3 size: 16 residues. J lost 4 bases, V lost 5 bases, and 14 bases had no gene match. DNA of the CDR3: TGTGCCAGCAGCGCGAGAGTGGGGGGGGAGAAGTACGAGCAGTACTTC. It codes for CASSARVGGEKYEQYF.

This clonotype was found a few times. The rearrangement joins TRBV12-3 or TRBV12-4 to TRBJ2-1; 9 bases are a match to TRBD2. This CDR3 spans 15 amino acids. With V trimmed by 3 bases and J by 2 bases, 2 bases remained unmatched. As DNA, the CDR3 is TGTGCCAGCAGTTTCCTAGCGGGGCCCTACAATGAGCAGTTCTTC. Its translation: CASSFLAGPYNEQFF.

In this sample, this clonotype turned up a few times. The V and J genes are TRBV20-1 and TRBJ2-2; D gene ambiguous. This CDR3 region has 14 residues. The germline gives CDR1 DFQATT, CDR2 SNEGSKA (reference sequence). Trimming stripped 0 bases from V and 1 base from J, with 6 bases between. In nucleotides, the CDR3 is TGCAGTGCTAGAGATCCAGTGAACACCGGGGAGCTGTTTTTT. Translating gives CSARDPVNTGELFF.

On this clonotype itself: One end of the junction does not line up with germline, which may come from a read error. V usage is TRBV9 and J usage is TRBJ2-6, with D perhaps being TRBD1 or TRBD2 (6 bases each). This CDR3 is 15 amino acids long. Germline V CDR1 and CDR2: SGDLS, YYNGEE. The CDR3 region is CASSVQGTGANGLTF. CDR3 bases: TGTGCCAGCAGCGTCCAGGGGACTGGGGCCAACGGCCTGACTTTC.

This clonotype has more than one count but fewer than ten. This chain joins TRBV5-8 and TRBJ2-7, with D tentatively TRBD1 (6 bases). Trimming stripped 0 bases from V and 2 bases from J, with 15 bases between. Germline-derived CDR1 and CDR2 are SGHTS and YDEGEE. This CDR3 has 16 residues. This chain's CDR3 is CASSLDRRSGAYEQYF. The CDR3 region has the DNA TGTGCCAGCAGCTTGGATCGTCGTTCAGGGGCCTACGAGCAGTACTTC.

The CDR3 spells CASSQQGPEETQYF. The CDR3 bases are TGCGCCAGCAGCCAACAAGGGCCAGAAGAGACCCAGTACTTC. The chain combines TRBV4-1 with TRBJ2-5, with unresolved D. This CDR3 spans 14 amino acids. Germline lookup yields CDR1 MGHRA and CDR2 YSYEKL. Trimming cost V 2 bases and J 3 bases, with 10 bases left between them.

The chain is built from TRBV7-9 and TRBJ2-5; no definite D call. The V gene's germline CDR1 is SEHNR and CDR2 FQNEAQ (reference sequence). CDR3 size: 13 residues. Trimming removed 1 base at V and 4 bases at J, with 7 bases between. The CDR3 loop is CASSLGHLETQYF. CDR3 nucleotide sequence: TGTGCCAGCAGCTTAGGGCACTTAGAGACCCAGTACTTC.

The chain has TRBV12-3 or TRBV12-4 and TRBJ1-4; TRBD1 matches 9 bases. V gave up 6 bases and J gave up 4 bases; unmatched junction bases: 6. This CDR3 contains 15 residues. CDR3 region: CASRRTGASNEKLFF. The CDR3 DNA reads as TGTGCCAGCAGACGGACAGGGGCGAGTAATGAAAAACTGTTTTTT.

This clonotype was detected many times. V is TRBV6-5 and J is TRBJ2-1, with D possibly TRBD1 on 5 matching bases. Germline V gene sequence: CDR1 MNHEY, CDR2 SVGAGI. The V end was cut by 2 bases, the J end by 2 bases, with 10 bases between. The CDR3 is 15 amino acids. CDR3: CASSYGQGTYNEQFF. DNA of the CDR3: TGTGCCAGCAGTTACGGGCAGGGTACCTACAATGAGCAGTTCTTC.

This clonotype occurred many times. The chain carries TRBV20-1 and TRBJ2-5; TRBD2 agrees at 8 bases. Unmatched junction bases numbered 2, after V lost 3 bases and J lost 2 bases. This CDR3 contains 13 residues. Germline values: CDR1 DFQATT, CDR2 SNEGSKA (reference sequence). Here the CDR3 reads CSARVAGQETQYF. In DNA, the CDR3 is TGCAGTGCTAGGGTAGCGGGGCAAGAGACCCAGTACTTC.

This clonotype was picked up many times. The V call is TRBV6-1, the J call TRBJ2-5; possibly TRBD1 for D (5 bases). Trimming shortened V by 5 bases and J by 0 bases, and 10 bases separated the two germline ends. CDR1 MNHNS and CDR2 SASEGT come from the germline V gene. The CDR3 covers 14 residues. Written as DNA, the CDR3 is TGTGCCAGCAGTCGGACACCTTACCAAGAGACCCAGTACTTC. Translation: CASSRTPYQETQYF.

This clonotype showed up just a few times. This chain links TRBV20-1 with TRBJ1-6; D uncertain. Trimming removed 0 bases from V and 3 bases from J, with 6 bases in between. Germline-derived CDR1 and CDR2 are DFQATT and SNEGSKA (reference sequence). This CDR3 has 14 residues. The CDR3 DNA reads TGCAGTGCTAGAGAGGGAGGCTATAATTCACCCCTCCACTTT. Encoded protein: CSAREGGYNSPLHF.

The genes are TRBV15 and TRBJ2-5; the D gene could be TRBD1 or TRBD2 (6 bases each). The germline V gene encodes CDR1 LNHNV and CDR2 YYDKDF (reference sequence). V lost 0 bases to trimming and J lost 4 bases, with 21 bases between them. This CDR3 has 18 residues. CDR3 region: CATSRDLGGTKLLETQYF. In DNA form, the CDR3 reads TGTGCCACCAGCAGAGATCTAGGGGGGACGAAGCTACTAGAGACCCAGTACTTC.